The present entry profiles one TCR beta chain with its context. Ophthalmopathy cases showed moderate-to-severe activity, scoring CAS ≥3 and NOSPECS ≥4, with duration under 3 months. The germline V gene encodes CDR1 SGHNT and CDR2 YYREEE (reference sequence). CDR3 length: 16 residues. The ends lost 4 bases at V and 2 bases at J; junction bases unmatched: 5. Amplified material comprised TCR beta CDR3 regions derived from RNA transcripts. An opening RT-PCR round employed HTBI primers and preceded a second-round multiplex PCR. TCRdb fed the multiplex PCR reads into MiXCR, producing one record per CDR3 protein. The table includes around 660,000 distinct CDR3 sequences, over 40% detected once. This specimen belongs to a study of Graves' ophthalmopathy and Graves' hyperthyroidism.

Sequenced material: peripheral blood. This sequence joins TRBV5-4 and TRBJ1-4; 10 bases match TRBD1. The source of this sequence is an adult man with Graves' ophthalmopathy. CDR3 sequence reads: CASSVRDRGTNEKLFF. DNA of the CDR3: TGTGCCAGCAGCGTCCGGGACAGGGGCACTAATGAAAAACTGTTTTTT.